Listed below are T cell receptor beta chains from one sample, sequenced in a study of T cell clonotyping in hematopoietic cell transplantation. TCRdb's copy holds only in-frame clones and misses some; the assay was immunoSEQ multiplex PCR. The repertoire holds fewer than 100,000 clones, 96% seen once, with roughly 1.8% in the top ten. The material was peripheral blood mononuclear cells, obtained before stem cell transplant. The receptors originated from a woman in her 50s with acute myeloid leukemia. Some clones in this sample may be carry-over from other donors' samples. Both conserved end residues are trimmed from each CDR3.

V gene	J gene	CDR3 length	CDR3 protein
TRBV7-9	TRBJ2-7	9	ASSLVDEQY
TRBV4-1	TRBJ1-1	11	ASSRDRDTEAF
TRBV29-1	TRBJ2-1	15	SVDSLAGGFAYNEQF
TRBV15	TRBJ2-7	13	ATSRSGDRSYEQY
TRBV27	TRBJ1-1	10	ASRMGDTEAF
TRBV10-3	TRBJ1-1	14	AISEAMGTMNTEAF
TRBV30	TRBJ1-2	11	AWSVGSRGGYT
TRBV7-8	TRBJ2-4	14	ASSLATSGGANIQY
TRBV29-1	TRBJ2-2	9	SVWYTGELF
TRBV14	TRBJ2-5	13	ASSQGGTLQETQY
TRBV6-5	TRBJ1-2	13	ASSLSRQPNYGYT
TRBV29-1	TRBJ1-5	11	SVEAGGNQPQH
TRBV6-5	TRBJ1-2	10	ASYWGAGGYT
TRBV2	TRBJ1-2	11	ASGGANDYGYT
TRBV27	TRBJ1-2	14	ASRQQPSTGGGGYT
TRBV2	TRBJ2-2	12	ASSWQVQSGELF
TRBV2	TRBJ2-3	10	ASSVTLDTQY
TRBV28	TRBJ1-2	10	ASTTRLYGYT
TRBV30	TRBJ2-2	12	AWSVWSIGGELF
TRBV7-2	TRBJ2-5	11	ASSLEGKETQY
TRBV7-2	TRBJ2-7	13	ASSLGLAGTYEQY
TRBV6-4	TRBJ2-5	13	ASSEGSGAQETQY
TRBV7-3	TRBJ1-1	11	ASSLTLGTEAF
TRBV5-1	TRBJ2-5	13	ASSWDGTGQETQY
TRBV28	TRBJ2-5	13	ASSLQPTGGETQY
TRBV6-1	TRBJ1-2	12	ASRRRSQGGGYT
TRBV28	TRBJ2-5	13	ASSSSGTPGETQY
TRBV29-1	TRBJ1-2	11	SGSGTGNYGYT
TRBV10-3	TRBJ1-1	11	ASHMDRATEAF
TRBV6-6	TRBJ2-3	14	ASSYSLADSTDTQY
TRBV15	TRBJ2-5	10	ATSRGKETQY
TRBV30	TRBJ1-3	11	AWNPLSGNTIY
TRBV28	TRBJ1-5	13	ASSFLGGGGQPQH
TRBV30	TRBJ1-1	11	AWSPTRDSEAF
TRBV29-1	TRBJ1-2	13	SVEDLGQGPYGYT
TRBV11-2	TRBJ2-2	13	ASSAQQSRTGELF
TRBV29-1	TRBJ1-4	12	SVSTVRTNEKLF
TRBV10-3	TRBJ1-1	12	AISVGGVNTEAF
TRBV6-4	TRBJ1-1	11	ASSVDLDTEAF
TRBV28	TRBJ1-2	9	ASSFGEGYT
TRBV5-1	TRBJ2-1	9	ASSPGNEQF
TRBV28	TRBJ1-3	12	ASSLRHSGNTIY
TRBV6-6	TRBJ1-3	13	ASVWGTSPGNTIY
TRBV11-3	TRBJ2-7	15	ASSLVRRQGAWDEQY
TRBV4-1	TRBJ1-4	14	ASSQDGGQGGRKLF
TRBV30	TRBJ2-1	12	AWRLAGLYNEQF
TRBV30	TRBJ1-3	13	AWSGGQSSGNTIY
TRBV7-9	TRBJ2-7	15	ASSLGSRDRVSYEQY
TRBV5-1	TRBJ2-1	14	ASSLESTATFDEQF
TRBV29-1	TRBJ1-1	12	SVDLDREGTEAF